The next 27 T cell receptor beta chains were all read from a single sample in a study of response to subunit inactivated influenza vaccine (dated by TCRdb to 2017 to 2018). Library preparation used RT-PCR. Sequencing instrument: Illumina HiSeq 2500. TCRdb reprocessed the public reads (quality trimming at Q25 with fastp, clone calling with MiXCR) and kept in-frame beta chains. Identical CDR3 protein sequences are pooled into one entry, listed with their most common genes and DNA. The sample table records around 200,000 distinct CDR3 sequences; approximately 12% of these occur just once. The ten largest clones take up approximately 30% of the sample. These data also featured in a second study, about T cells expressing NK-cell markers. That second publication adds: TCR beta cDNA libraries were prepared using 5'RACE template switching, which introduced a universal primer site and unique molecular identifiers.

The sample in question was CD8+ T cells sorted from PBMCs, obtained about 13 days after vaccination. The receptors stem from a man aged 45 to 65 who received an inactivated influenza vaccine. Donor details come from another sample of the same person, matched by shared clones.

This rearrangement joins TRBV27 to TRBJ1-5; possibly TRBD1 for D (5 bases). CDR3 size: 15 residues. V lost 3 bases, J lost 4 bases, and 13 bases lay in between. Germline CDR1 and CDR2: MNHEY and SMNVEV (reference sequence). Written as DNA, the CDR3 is TGTGCCAGCAGTTTCGGGGGGGAAGGAAATCAGCCCCAGCATTTT. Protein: CASSFGGEGNQPQHF.

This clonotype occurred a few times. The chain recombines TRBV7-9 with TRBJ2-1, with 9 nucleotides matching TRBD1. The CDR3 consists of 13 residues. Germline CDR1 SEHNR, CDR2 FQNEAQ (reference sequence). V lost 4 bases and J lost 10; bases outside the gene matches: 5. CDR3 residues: CASSWGQGKEQFF. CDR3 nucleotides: TGTGCCAGCAGCTGGGGACAGGGAAAGGAGCAGTTCTTC.

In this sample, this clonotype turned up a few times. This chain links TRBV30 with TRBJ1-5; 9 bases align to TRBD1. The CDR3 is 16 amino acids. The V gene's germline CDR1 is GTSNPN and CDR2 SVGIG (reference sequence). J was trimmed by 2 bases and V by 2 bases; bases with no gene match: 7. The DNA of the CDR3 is TGTGCCTGGAGTTCAACAGGGGGCTGGGGCAATCAGCCCCAGCATTTT. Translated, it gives CAWSSTGGWGNQPQHF.

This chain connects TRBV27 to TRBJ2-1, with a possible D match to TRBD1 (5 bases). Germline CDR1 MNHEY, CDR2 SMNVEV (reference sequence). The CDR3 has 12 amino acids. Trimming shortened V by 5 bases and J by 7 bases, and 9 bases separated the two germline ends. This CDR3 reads CASSLDRNEQFF. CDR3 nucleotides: TGTGCCAGCAGTCTCGACAGAAATGAGCAGTTCTTC.

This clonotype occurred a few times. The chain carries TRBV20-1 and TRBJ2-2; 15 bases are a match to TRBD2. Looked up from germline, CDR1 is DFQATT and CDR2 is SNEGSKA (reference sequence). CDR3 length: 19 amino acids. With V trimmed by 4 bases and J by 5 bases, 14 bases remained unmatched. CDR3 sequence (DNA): TGCAGTGCTAAAGGACTAGCGGGAGGGCCGACGTTGAGAACCGGGGAGCTGTTTTTT. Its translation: CSAKGLAGGPTLRTGELFF.

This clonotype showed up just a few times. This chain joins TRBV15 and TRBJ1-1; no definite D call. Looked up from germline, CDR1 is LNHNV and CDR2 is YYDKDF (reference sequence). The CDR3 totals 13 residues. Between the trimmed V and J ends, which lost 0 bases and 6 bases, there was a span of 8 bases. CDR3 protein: CATSRDRAAEAFF. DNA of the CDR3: TGTGCCACCAGCAGAGATCGGGCAGCTGAAGCTTTCTTT.

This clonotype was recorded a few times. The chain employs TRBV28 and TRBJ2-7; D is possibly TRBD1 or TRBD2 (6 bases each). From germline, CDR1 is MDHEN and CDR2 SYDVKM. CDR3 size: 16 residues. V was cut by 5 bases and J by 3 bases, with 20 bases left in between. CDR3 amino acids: CASSPSGAGAIYEQYF. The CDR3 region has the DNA TGTGCCAGCAGTCCCTCGGGGGCAGGGGCGATCTACGAGCAGTACTTC.

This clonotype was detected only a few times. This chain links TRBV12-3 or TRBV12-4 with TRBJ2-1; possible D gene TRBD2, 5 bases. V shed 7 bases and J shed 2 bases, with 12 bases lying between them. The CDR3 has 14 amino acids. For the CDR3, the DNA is TGTGCCAGCAATACTCGGGGAGCCTACAATGAGCAGTTCTTC. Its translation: CASNTRGAYNEQFF.

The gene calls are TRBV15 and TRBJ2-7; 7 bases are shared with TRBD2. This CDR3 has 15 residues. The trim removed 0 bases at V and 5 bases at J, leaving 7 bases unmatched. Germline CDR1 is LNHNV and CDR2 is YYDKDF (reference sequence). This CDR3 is CATSRDLGGFNEQYF. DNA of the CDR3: TGTGCCACCAGCAGAGATCTGGGAGGGTTCAACGAGCAGTACTTC.

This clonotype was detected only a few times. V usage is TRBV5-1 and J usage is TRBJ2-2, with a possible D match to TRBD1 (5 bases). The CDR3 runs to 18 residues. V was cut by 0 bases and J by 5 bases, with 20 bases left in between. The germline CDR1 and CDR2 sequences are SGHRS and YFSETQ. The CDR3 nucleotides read TGCGCCAGCAGCTTGGAGACAGCCAGGGCAAGGGGTACCGGGGAGCTGTTTTTT. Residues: CASSLETARARGTGELFF.

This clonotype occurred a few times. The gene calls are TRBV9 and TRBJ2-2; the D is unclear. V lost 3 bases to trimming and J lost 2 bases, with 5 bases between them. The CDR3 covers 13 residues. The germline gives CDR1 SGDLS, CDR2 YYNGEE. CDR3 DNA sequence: TGTGCCAGCAGCGCCCAAAACACCGGGGAGCTGTTTTTT. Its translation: CASSAQNTGELFF.

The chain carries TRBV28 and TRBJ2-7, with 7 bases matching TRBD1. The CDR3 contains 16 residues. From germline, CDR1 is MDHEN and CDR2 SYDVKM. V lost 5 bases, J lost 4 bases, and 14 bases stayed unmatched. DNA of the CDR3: TGTGCCAGCAGTCTAAAGGACAGGTTATGGCTTTACGAGCAGTACTTC. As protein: CASSLKDRLWLYEQYF.

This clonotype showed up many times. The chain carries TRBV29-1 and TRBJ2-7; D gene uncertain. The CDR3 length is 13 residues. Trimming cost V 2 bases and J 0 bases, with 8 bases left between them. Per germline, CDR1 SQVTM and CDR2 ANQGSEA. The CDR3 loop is CSVETLSSYEQYF. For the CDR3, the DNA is TGCAGCGTTGAAACATTGAGCTCCTACGAGCAGTACTTC.

CDR3 coding DNA: TGCAGTGCTAGAGACCTTTCGGGACTAGCTTACGAGCAGTACTTC. As protein: CSARDLSGLAYEQYF. The chain links TRBV20-1 to TRBJ2-7; 9 bases agree with TRBD2. Germline loops: CDR1 DFQATT, CDR2 SNEGSKA (reference sequence). The CDR3 is made up of 15 amino acids. Trimming at V came to 0 bases and at J to 4 bases, leaving 7 bases not matched to a gene.

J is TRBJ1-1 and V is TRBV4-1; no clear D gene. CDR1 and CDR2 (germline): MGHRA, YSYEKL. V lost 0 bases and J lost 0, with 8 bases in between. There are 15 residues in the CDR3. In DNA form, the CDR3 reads TGCGCCAGCAGCCAAGAGCCAGAAATGAACACTGAAGCTTTCTTT. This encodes CASSQEPEMNTEAFF.

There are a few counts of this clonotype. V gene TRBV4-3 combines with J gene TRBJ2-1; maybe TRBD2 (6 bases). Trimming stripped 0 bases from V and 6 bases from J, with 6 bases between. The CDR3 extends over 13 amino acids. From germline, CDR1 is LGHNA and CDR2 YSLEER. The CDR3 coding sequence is TGCGCCAGCAGCCAAGATAGCGGCAATGAGCAGTTCTTC. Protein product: CASSQDSGNEQFF.

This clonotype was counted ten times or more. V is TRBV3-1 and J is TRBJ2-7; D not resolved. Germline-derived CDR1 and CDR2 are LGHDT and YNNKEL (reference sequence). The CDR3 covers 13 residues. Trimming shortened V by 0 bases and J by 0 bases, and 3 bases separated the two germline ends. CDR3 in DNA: TGTGCCAGCAGCCAAGATGCCTCCTACGAGCAGTACTTC. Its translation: CASSQDASYEQYF.

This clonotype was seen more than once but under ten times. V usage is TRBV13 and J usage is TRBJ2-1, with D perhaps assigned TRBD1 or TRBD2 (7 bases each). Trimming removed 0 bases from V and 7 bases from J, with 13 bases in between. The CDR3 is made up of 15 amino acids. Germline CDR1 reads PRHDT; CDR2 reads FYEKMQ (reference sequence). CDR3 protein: CASSLGSGGENEQFF. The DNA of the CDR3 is TGTGCCAGCAGCTTAGGATCAGGGGGGGAGAATGAGCAGTTCTTC.

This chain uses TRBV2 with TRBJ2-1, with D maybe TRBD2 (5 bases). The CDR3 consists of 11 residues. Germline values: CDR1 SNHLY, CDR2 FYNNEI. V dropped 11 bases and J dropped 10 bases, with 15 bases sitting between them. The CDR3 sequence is CASLVSGEQFF. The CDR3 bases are TGTGCCTCACTAGTAAGCGGCGAGCAGTTCTTC.

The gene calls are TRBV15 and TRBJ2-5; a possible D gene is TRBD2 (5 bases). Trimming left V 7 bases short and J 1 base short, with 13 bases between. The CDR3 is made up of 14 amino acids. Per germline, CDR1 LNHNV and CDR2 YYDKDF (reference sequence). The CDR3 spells CATNRVAGQETQYF. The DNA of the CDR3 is TGTGCCACCAACCGGGTGGCGGGCCAAGAGACCCAGTACTTC.

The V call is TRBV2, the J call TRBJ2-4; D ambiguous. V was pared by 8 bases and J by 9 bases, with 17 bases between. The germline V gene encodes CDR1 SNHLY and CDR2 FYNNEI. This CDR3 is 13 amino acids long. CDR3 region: CASFYGGVTIQYF. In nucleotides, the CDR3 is TGTGCCAGCTTCTACGGTGGGGTAACCATTCAGTACTTC.

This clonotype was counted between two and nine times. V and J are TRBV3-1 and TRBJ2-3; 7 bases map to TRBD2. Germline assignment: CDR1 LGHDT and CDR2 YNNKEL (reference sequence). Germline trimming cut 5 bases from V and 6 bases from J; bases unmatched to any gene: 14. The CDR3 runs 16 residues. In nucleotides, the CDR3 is TGTGCCAGCAGCTCCCCGGGACTACAGAATAGGGATACGCAGTATTTT. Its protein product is CASSSPGLQNRDTQYF.

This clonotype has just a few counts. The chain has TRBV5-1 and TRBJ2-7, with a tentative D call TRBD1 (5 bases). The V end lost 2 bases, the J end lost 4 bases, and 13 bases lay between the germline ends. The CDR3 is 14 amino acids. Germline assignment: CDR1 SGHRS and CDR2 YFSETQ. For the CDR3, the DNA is TGCGCCAGCAGCTTCTCTGACAGTCAGTACGAGCAGTACTTC. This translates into CASSFSDSQYEQYF.

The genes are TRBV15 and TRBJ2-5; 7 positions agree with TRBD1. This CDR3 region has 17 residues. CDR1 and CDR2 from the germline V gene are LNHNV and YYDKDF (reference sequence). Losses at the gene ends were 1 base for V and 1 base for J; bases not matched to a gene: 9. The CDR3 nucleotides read TGTGCCACCAGCAGAGGGGACAGCCAAACCGCCCAAGAGACCCAGTACTTC. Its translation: CATSRGDSQTAQETQYF.

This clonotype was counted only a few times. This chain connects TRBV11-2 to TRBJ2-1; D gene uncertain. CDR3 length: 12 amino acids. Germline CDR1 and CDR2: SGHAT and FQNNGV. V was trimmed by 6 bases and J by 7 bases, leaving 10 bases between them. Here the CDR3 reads CASSRNINEQFF. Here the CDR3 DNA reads TGTGCCAGCAGTCGAAATATTAATGAGCAGTTCTTC.

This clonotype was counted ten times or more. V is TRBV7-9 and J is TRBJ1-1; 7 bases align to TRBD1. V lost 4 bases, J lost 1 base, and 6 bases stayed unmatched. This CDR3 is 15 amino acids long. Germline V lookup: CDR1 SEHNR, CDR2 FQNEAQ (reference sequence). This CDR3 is CASSSPRTGNTEAFF. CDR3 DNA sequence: TGTGCCAGCAGCTCACCCCGGACAGGGAACACTGAAGCTTTCTTT.

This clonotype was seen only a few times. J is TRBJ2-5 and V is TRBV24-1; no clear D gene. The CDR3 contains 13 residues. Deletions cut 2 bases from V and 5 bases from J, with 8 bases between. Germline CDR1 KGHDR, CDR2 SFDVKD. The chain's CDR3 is CATSDSVVETQYF. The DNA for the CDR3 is TGTGCCACCAGTGATTCCGTCGTCGAGACCCAGTACTTC.